This TCR beta chain was sequenced during a study of prognosis after radiotherapy for stage I lung cancer (dated by TCRdb to the early 2020s). Describing the broader study: Between early 2018 and January 2019, fewer than 20 patients with stage I NSCLC were enrolled in Nanjing, China. Four to six patients had oligometastatic NSCLC after their primary tumor was surgically resected, and approximately 13 patients had newly diagnosed primary stage I lung tumors. All patients were considered medically inoperable, owing to comorbidities in approximately 13 and refusal of surgery in several. The cohort was made up of 13 men and a handful of women, with a median age of approximately 74 years and an age range of about 53 to 85 years. Eleven to twelve patients had adenocarcinoma and about seven had squamous cell carcinoma as the tumor histology. SBRT was delivered in 3 to 5 fractions with a biologically effective dose of at least 100 Gy, and image-guided IMRT or VMAT was used for delivery. No patient received concurrent therapy alongside SBRT. Four of the 19 patients developed distant metastases after SBRT, at a median of around 7 months; the other 15 showed no significant progression. Peripheral blood TCR beta repertoires were profiled in stage I NSCLC patients before and after stereotactic body radiotherapy, and the study then linked these repertoires to distant failure. The study sequenced around 40 blood samples from some 19 patients, one before and one after SBRT per patient.

Points the paper makes about the study in general: Differences by metastasis status were reportedly seen in TRBV and TRBJ usage frequencies, involving two V genes at baseline and, after SBRT, under ten V genes and two J genes. Whether the expanded TCR clones were tumor-specific was not determined. The study was limited by the small cohort and short follow-up, and independent validation of the study findings is required. After SBRT, the number of unique TCR clones decreased (median about 10,000 before versus 6,500 to 7,500 after; Wilcoxon paired P=0.011). All reported P values were unadjusted for multiple comparisons. Post-SBRT Shannon entropy and its change from baseline were lower in patients who developed distant metastases; baseline Shannon entropy was not associated with metastases.

Concerning this clonotype itself: Its antigen remains undetermined. Nothing much larger sits one base from this clone, and base qualities are not available.

Two rounds of multiplex PCR on genomic DNA were used to amplify the TCR beta CDR3 region. In the first round of PCR, primers specific to each TRBV and TRBJ gene were used, and the primer sequences are filed in Chinese patent CN105087789A. Universal primers were used in the second round of PCR. The Roche High Pure PCR Template Preparation Kit was used to extract genomic DNA from frozen PBMCs. An Illumina HiSeq 3000 was used to sequence the libraries paired-end with 151 bp reads. Turning to the authors' computational methods: CutAdapt was used to discard raw reads that did not contain the multiplex PCR primer sequences. Using PEAR, the high-quality paired reads were merged into contigs. MiXCR assigned TRB V, D and J gene segments to each contig by aligning to reference sequences. To remove sequencing errors, CDR3 sequences were clustered according to base quality and sequence similarity. Diversity was calculated as Shannon entropy divided by the natural log of the number of productive TCR sequences. Clonality was computed as one minus the ratio of Shannon entropy to the natural log of the number of unique clonotypes. Using the Youden index from ROC curves, the researchers picked the repertoire-metric cut-offs for progression-free survival, and all analyses were carried out in R 3.5.3. Through fastp at Q25 and MiXCR, TCRdb rebuilt clones from the public reads, retaining in-frame beta chains. Rows are combined by CDR3 protein, so each entry shows the most common genes and DNA. The authors' filters were not applied to this entry. Recorded for this sample are 15,000 to 20,000 distinct CDR3 sequences; roughly half of them occurred a single time. About 30% of the sample is taken by the ten largest.

All patients had node-negative disease on CT and PET/CT, and none had a history of other malignancies or prior chemotherapy or radiotherapy. At each of two time points, 5.5 to 7 milliliters of peripheral venous blood were collected in EDTA tubes. Ficoll-Paque Plus density-gradient centrifugation was used to isolate PBMCs. Immediately after collection, samples were stored at -80 degrees C until analysis. The source was PBMCs, collected before or after stereotactic body radiation therapy (not recorded which). The origin of this receptor is a donor at least 50 years old with non-small cell lung cancer.

The nucleotide sequence reads as follows: TGTGCCAGCAGCTTGACAGGACCCAATCAGCCCCAGCATTTT. The translation is CASSLTGPNQPQHF. The rearrangement combines TRBV7-3 with TRBJ1-5, with a tentative D gene TRBD1 over 6 matching bases. V loses 3 bases, J loses 3 bases, and the germline ends lie 9 bases apart. CDR3 length: 14 amino acids, cysteine to phenylalanine. The read is trimmed to its CDR3 DNA, 42 bases read in frame from base 1. CDR1 is given as SGHTA and CDR2 as FQGTGA, both from the germline V gene.